This T cell receptor (beta chain) derives from a study of cytomegalovirus exposure and HLA in healthy donors. Whole-study context: Unique TCRs numbering about 85 million, obtained from HLA-typed donors, made up an early data release. Study findings and constraints: In vitro assays verified that a few CMV-associated chains recognized CMV antigens specifically. The likely explanation for a cluster of highly shared sequence variants was sequencing artifact.

A remark on this clone: What it recognizes is unknown.

Amplification used 60 Vbeta primers and 13 Jbeta primers. TCRdb keeps only in-frame clones here, not all; method: immunoSEQ multiplex PCR. The sample has about 160,000 clones, 70% to 85% seen once; the top ten hold roughly 2%. CDR3 length: 13 amino acids. Germline lookup yields CDR1 SGHTA and CDR2 FQGNSA. The germline V and J ends were trimmed by 5 bases and 2 bases, with 9 bases remaining between them. This TCR was recovered from a man aged 45 to 65 in good health and CMV-seropositive. Sequenced sample: PBMCs. The chain couples TRBV7-2 to TRBJ1-2; D is unresolved. CDR3 sequence (DNA): TGTGCCAGCAGCGTAGGGAGAAACTATGGCTACACCTTC. It specifies CASSVGRNYGYTF.